This T cell receptor beta chain derives from a study of T cell changes during pregnancy in multiple sclerosis (dated by TCRdb to the late 2010s). In terms of the full investigation: In women with multiple sclerosis, the researchers looked at how the T cell repertoire shifted as pregnancy progressed.

Receptor amplification or capture employed the immunoSEQ multiplex PCR assay. What TCRdb holds here is the immuneACCESS table cut down to in-frame rearrangements. Part of the clones is not present; checked against another copy, under half of the missing clones reflect an unresolved V gene, and the others are unexplained. This sample is represented by fewer than 95,000 clones; more than 85% of them were singletons. The ten largest clones take up 1.5% to 2% of the sample. On this clone: No antigen is known for it. Base qualities are not at hand, and no much larger clone is one base apart.

A distance of 22 bases separates the germline ends of V and J, which lose 4 bases and 4 bases respectively. Sequences SGHDT (CDR1) and YYEEEE (CDR2) are obtained from the germline V gene. From cysteine to phenylalanine, the CDR3 is 17 amino acids long. Only CDR3 DNA remains: 51 bases, in frame from the first base. This specimen consisted of peripheral blood, obtained in the first trimester of pregnancy. This TCR came from a female donor in good health, enrolled as a control in a pregnancy study. The V gene is TRBV5-6 and the J gene is TRBJ2-3; D gene: possibly TRBD2, on 6 matching bases. Here is the DNA: TGTGCCAGCAGCCCTACCCTAGCTGGAGGGCTGGCAGATACGCAGTATTTT. This yields the protein CASSPTLAGGLADTQYF. Supplemented by the reference TRBV5-6 and TRBJ2-3 proteins around the CDR3, the complete variable domain is DAGVTQSPTHLIKTRGQQVTLRCSPKSGHDTVSWYQQALGQGPQFIFQYYEEEERQRGNFPDRFSGHQFPNYSSELNVNALLLGDSALYLCASSPTLAGGLADTQYFGPGTRLTVL.